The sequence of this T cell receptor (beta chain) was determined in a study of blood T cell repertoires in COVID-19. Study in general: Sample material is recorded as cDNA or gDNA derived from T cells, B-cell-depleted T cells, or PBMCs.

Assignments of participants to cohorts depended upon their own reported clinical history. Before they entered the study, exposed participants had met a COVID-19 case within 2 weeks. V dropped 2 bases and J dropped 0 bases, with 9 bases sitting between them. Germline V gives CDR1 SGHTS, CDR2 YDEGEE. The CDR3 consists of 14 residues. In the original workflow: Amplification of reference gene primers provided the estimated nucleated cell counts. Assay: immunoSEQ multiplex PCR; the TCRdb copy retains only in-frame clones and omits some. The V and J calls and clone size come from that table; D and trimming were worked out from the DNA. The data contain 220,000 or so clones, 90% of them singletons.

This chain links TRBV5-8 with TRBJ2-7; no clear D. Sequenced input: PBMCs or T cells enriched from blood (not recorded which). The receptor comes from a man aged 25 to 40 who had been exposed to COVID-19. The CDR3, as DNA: TGTGCCAGCAGCTTATTCTCCAGCTCCTACGAGCAGTACTTC. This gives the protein CASSLFSSSYEQYF.